One sample yielded the 2 T cell receptor beta chains listed below, sequenced in a study of OX40 agonist ivuxolimab in advanced cancers. Library method: the immunoSEQ multiplex PCR assay. TCRdb stores this immuneACCESS table with in-frame sequences only. Part of the clones is absent; in the studies checked, under half of the shortfall reflects unresolved V genes, and no reason is known for the rest. Recorded for this sample are 60,000 or so clones; 80% to 95% of them occurred a single time. The top ten clones comprise around an eighth of the sample. Sequencing was performed on CD4+ or CD8+ T cells sorted from blood, taken in a trial of the OX40 agonist ivuxolimab. These receptors all come from an adult with an advanced solid tumor such as melanoma, head and neck, liver or kidney cancer.

The chain employs TRBV5-1 and TRBJ2-3; the D gene is possibly TRBD1 (6 bases). V lost 5 bases to trimming and J lost 4 bases, with 8 bases between them. Germline V gene lookup returns CDR1 SGHRS and CDR2 YFSETQ. The CDR3 is 12 residues long. CDR3 loop: CASRQGPDTQYF. In nucleotides, the CDR3 is TGCGCCAGCAGACAGGGCCCAGATACGCAGTATTTT. The entire variable domain, with the rest obtained from reference TRBV5-1 and TRBJ2-3, is as follows: KAGVTQTPRYLIKTRGQQVTLSCSPISGHRSVSWYQQTPGQGLQFLFEYFSETQRNKGNFPGRFSGRQFSNSRSEMNVSTLELGDSALYLCASRQGPDTQYFGPGTRLTVL.

The rearrangement uses TRBV5-6 and TRBJ2-1; 10 bases align to TRBD2. Germline values: CDR1 SGHDT, CDR2 YYEEEE. The J segment lost 5 bases and the V segment lost 0 bases, leaving 5 bases of the junction unmatched. The CDR3 is made up of 16 amino acids. CDR3 in DNA: TGTGCCAGCAGCTTGGCCGCTAGCGGGAGAAACAATGAGCAGTTCTTC. Its protein product is CASSLAASGRNNEQFF.